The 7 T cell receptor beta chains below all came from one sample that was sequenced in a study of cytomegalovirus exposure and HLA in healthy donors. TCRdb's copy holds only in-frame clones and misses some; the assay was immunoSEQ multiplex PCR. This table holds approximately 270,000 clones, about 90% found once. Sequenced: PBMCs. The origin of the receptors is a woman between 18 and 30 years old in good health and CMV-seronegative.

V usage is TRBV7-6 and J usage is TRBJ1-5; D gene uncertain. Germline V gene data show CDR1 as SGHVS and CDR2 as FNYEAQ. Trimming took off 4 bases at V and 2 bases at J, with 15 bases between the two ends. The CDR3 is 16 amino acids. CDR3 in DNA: TGTGCCAGCAGCTCCGGAGAGGGCTTGGGCAATCAGCCCCAGCATTTT. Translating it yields CASSSGEGLGNQPQHF.

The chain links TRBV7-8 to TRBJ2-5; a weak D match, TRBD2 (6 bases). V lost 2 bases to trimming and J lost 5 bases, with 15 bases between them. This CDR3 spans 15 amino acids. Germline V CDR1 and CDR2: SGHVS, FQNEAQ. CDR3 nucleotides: TGTGCCAGCAGCTTAAGCGGCGCGGGGCGGGAGACCCAGTACTTC. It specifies CASSLSGAGRETQYF.

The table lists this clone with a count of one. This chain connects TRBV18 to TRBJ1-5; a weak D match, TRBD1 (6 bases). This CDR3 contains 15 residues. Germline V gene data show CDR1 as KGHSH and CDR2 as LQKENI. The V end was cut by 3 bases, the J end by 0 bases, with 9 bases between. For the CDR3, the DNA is TGTGCCAGCTCACCGGGACAAAATAGCAATCAGCCCCAGCATTTT. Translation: CASSPGQNSNQPQHF. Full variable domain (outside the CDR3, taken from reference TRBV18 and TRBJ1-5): NAGVMQNPRHLVRRRGQEARLRCSPMKGHSHVYWYRQLPEEGLKFMVYLQKENIIDESGMPKERFSAEFPKEGPSILRIQQVVRGDSAAYFCASSPGQNSNQPQHFGDGTRLSIL.

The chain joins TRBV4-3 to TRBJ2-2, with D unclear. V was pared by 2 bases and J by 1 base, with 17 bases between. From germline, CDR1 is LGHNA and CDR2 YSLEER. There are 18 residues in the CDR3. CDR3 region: CASSQSYPNRGNTGELFF. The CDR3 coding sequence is TGCGCCAGCAGCCAATCCTACCCGAACCGAGGGAACACCGGGGAGCTGTTTTTT.

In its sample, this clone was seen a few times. CDR3 sequence reads: CASSLSRGQGSHSPLHF. The CDR3 coding sequence is TGCGCCAGCAGCTTATCTAGAGGACAGGGTTCACATTCACCCCTCCACTTT. J is TRBJ1-6 and V is TRBV5-1; 8 nucleotides agree with TRBD1. Looked up from germline, CDR1 is SGHRS and CDR2 is YFSETQ. The CDR3 covers 17 residues. The V segment lost 2 bases and the J segment 8 bases; nucleotides outside the gene matches: 12.

The CDR3 region has the DNA TGTGCCAGCAGCGTTAGTAGCGGGGGCTACACCGGGGAGCTGTTTTTT. It is translated as CASSVSSGGYTGELFF. This rearrangement joins TRBV9 to TRBJ2-2; 9 positions agree with TRBD2. Germline V gives CDR1 SGDLS, CDR2 YYNGEE. V gave up 2 bases and J gave up 3 bases; unmatched junction bases: 5. The CDR3 contains 16 residues.

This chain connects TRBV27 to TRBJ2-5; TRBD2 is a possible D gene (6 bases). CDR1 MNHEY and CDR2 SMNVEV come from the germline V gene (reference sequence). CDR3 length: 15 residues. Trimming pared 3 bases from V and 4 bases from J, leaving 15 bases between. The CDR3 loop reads CASSLGGLLGETQYF. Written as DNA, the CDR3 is TGTGCCAGCAGTTTGGGGGGACTCCTGGGAGAGACCCAGTACTTC.